The 24 T cell receptor beta chains reported below all come from one sample, sequenced in a study of human T cells and chemical hapten exposure. Stated time point: pre-sensitization, week 0. Treatment meaning: therapeutic diphenylcyclopropenone sensitization with weekly scalp DPC. TCRdb reprocessed the RACE reads via MiXCR and lists one record per CDR3 protein. In the table there are around 380,000 distinct CDR3 sequences, approximately 5.8% of which are singletons. Here the sequenced sample was whole blood, taken in connection with sensitization to the hapten diphenylcyclopropenone (DPC). The receptors derive from a woman under 30 with alopecia areata. Some clones in this sample may be carry-over from other donors' samples.

This clonotype was detected only a few times. The rearrangement links TRBV6-5 to TRBJ1-2; D uncertain. Per the germline V gene, CDR1 is MNHEY and CDR2 is SVGAGI. Trimming took 6 bases from V and 6 from J, leaving 23 bases between them. This CDR3 comprises 16 residues. The CDR3 protein is CASSRLLGSPRDGYTF. As DNA, the CDR3 is TGTGCCAGCAGCCGGCTTTTGGGGTCCCCTCGGGATGGCTACACCTTC.

This clonotype was observed a handful of times. The chain employs TRBV20-1 and TRBJ2-3; 12 bases line up with TRBD2. The CDR3 is made up of 16 amino acids. CDR1 and CDR2 from the germline V gene are DFQATT and SNEGSKA (reference sequence). The CDR3 nucleotides are TGCAGCGCACACCCACTAGCGGGGGGCTCCACAGATACGCAGTATTTT. Translation gives CSAHPLAGGSTDTQYF.

This clonotype was detected many times. The rearrangement uses TRBV20-1 and TRBJ1-4, with a tentative D call TRBD1 (5 bases). V was clipped by 5 bases and J by 4 bases, with 29 bases between them. The CDR3 spans 19 residues. In germline, CDR1 is DFQATT, CDR2 SNEGSKA (reference sequence). The DNA of the CDR3 is TGCAGTGCTCAAGACCTGGGACTGTCGTCCGGAGTGATTAATGAAAAACTGTTTTTT. Translated: CSAQDLGLSSGVINEKLFF.

The genes are TRBV5-1 and TRBJ2-7; a weak D match, TRBD2 (5 bases). Germline V CDR1 and CDR2: SGHRS, YFSETQ. This CDR3 region has 15 residues. With 1 base removed from V and 5 bases from J, the gap between germline ends came to 16 bases. The CDR3: CASSLKSSPFNEQYF. As DNA, the CDR3 is TGCGCCAGCAGCTTGAAGTCTAGCCCATTTAACGAGCAGTACTTC.

This clonotype appeared a few times. The chain links TRBV7-2 to TRBJ1-2; 10 bases are shared with TRBD1. This CDR3 region has 14 residues. V was pared by 7 bases and J by 7 bases, with 9 bases of the junction left unmatched. The germline V gene encodes CDR1 SGHTA and CDR2 FQGNSA. CDR3 sequence (DNA): TGTGCCAGCACCAATGACAGGGGGCTCGGTGGCTACACCTTC. This translates into CASTNDRGLGGYTF.

In its sample, this clonotype was seen many times. The J gene is TRBJ2-7, the V gene TRBV5-5, with D possibly called TRBD1 or TRBD2 (5 bases each). The germline CDR1 and CDR2 sequences are SGHKS and YYEKEE (reference sequence). The CDR3 extends over 12 amino acids. Trimming removed 3 bases from V and 6 bases from J, with 10 bases in between. The CDR3 sequence: CASSSLGVEQYF. Written as DNA, the CDR3 is TGTGCCAGCAGCTCCCTGGGGGTCGAGCAGTACTTC.

This chain connects TRBV10-3 to TRBJ1-2; unclear D gene. Trimming took off 0 bases at V and 4 bases at J, with 3 bases between the two ends. This CDR3 contains 12 residues. CDR1 and CDR2 (germline): ENHRY, SYGVKD. CDR3 nucleotide sequence: TGTGCCATCAGTGAGTCAGGCTATGGCTACACCTTC. Translated: CAISESGYGYTF.

This clonotype came up many times. This chain uses TRBV4-3 with TRBJ1-1; TRBD1 aligns across 8 bases. The CDR3 totals 14 residues. V shed 6 bases, J shed 0 bases, and the junction held 3 bases outside the gene matches. Germline CDR1 reads LGHNA; CDR2 reads YSLEER. The CDR3 loop is CASSGTGVNTEAFF. The CDR3 bases are TGCGCCAGCAGTGGGACAGGAGTGAACACTGAAGCTTTCTTT.

In this sample, this clonotype turned up a few times. V gene TRBV6-5 combines with J gene TRBJ1-1; possible D gene TRBD1, 5 bases. Germline lookup yields CDR1 MNHEY and CDR2 SVGAGI. CDR3 length: 13 residues. Trimming removed 2 bases at V and 11 bases at J, with 15 bases between. For the CDR3, the DNA is TGTGCCAGCAGTTACCCGGGGACCCGGGAGGCTTTCTTT. It specifies CASSYPGTREAFF.

This clonotype showed up many times. The gene calls are TRBV6-1 and TRBJ1-1; D gene uncertain. V lost 1 base to trimming and J lost 3 bases, with 15 bases between them. This CDR3 has 16 residues. Germline loops: CDR1 MNHNS, CDR2 SASEGT. The DNA of the CDR3 is TGTGCCAGCAGTGAAGGGTTATGGATGGCCTACACTGAAGCTTTCTTT. It specifies CASSEGLWMAYTEAFF.

This clonotype was seen only a few times. The chain is built from TRBV7-9 and TRBJ1-6; 10 nucleotides match TRBD1. The CDR3 has 14 residues. The junction had 4 bases not matched to a gene; V was cut back by 4 bases and J by 10 bases. Germline CDR1 is SEHNR and CDR2 is FQNEAQ (reference sequence). CDR3 sequence (DNA): TGTGCCAGCAGCTCCGGGACAGGGGTCTCACCCCTCCACTTT. Translation gives CASSSGTGVSPLHF. The full variable domain, completed using reference TRBV7-9 and TRBJ1-6, is DTGVSQNPRHKITKRGQNVTFRCDPISEHNRLYWYRQTLGQGPEFLTYFQNEAQLEKSRLLSDRFSAERPKGSFSTLEIQRTEQGDSAMYLCASSSGTGVSPLHFGNGTRLTVT.

This clonotype was counted between two and nine times. This chain links TRBV18 with TRBJ1-1, with a weak D call TRBD1 (5 bases). Trimming removed 1 base from V and 1 base from J, with 10 bases in between. The CDR3 is made up of 15 amino acids. Germline-derived CDR1 and CDR2 are KGHSH and LQKENI. DNA for the CDR3: TGTGCCAGCTCACCACGAGGGGTGGGGAACACTGAAGCTTTCTTT. It translates to CASSPRGVGNTEAFF.

The V gene is TRBV20-1, the J gene TRBJ2-7, with D possibly called TRBD1 or TRBD2 (5 bases each). This CDR3 contains 13 residues. Trimming stripped 0 bases from V and 6 bases from J, with 12 bases between. Looked up from germline, CDR1 is DFQATT and CDR2 is SNEGSKA (reference sequence). CDR3 sequence: CSARDGALGEQYF. For the CDR3, the DNA is TGCAGTGCTAGAGACGGGGCCCTGGGCGAGCAGTACTTC.

This chain links TRBV11-3 with TRBJ1-1; D gene uncertain. Trimming took 5 bases from V and 1 from J, leaving 11 bases between them. The CDR3 loop spans 14 amino acids. Germline CDR1 is SGHNT and CDR2 is YENEEA. CDR3 bases: TGTGCCAGCAGCCTAAATGCAGGGAACACTGAAGCTTTCTTT. Protein: CASSLNAGNTEAFF. Filled out from reference TRBV11-3 and TRBJ1-1, the complete variable domain reads EAGVVQSPRYKIIEKKQPVAFWCNPISGHNTLYWYLQNLGQGPELLIRYENEEAVDDSQLPKDRFSAERLKGVDSTLKIQPAELGDSAVYLCASSLNAGNTEAFFGQGTRLTVV.

The CDR3 loop reads CSASSNRAYGYTF. CDR3 coding DNA: TGCAGTGCTAGTTCAAATCGGGCCTATGGCTACACCTTC. This chain links TRBV20-1 with TRBJ1-2; D uncertain. V was trimmed by 3 bases and J by 4 bases, leaving 12 bases between them. Per germline, CDR1 DFQATT and CDR2 SNEGSKA (reference sequence). This CDR3 has 13 amino acids.

This clonotype showed up many times. V gene TRBV25-1 combines with J gene TRBJ2-1, with 8 bases that match TRBD2. Per the germline V gene, CDR1 is MGHDK and CDR2 is SYGVNS. Unmatched junction bases numbered 6, after V lost 4 bases and J lost 7 bases. The CDR3 consists of 14 residues. This CDR3 is CASSVAGGANEQFF. In DNA, the CDR3 is TGTGCCAGCAGTGTGGCGGGGGGAGCAAATGAGCAGTTCTTC. The whole variable domain, remainder taken from reference TRBV25-1 and TRBJ2-1, is EADIYQTPRYLVIGTGKKITLECSQTMGHDKMYWYQQDPGMELHLIHYSYGVNSTEKGDLSSESTVSRIRTEHFPLTLESARPSHTSQYLCASSVAGGANEQFFGPGTRLTVL.

V usage is TRBV2 and J usage is TRBJ1-4, with 7 positions matching TRBD1. Germline-derived CDR1 and CDR2 are SNHLY and FYNNEI. The CDR3 is made up of 16 amino acids. The junction had 8 bases not matched to a gene; V was cut back by 1 base and J by 6 bases. CDR3 residues: CASSEGRGTAYEKLFF. In DNA, the CDR3 is TGTGCCAGCAGTGAAGGAAGGGGGACAGCCTATGAAAAACTGTTTTTT.

This chain uses TRBV18 with TRBJ2-3; weak D call: TRBD2 (5 bases). Germline-derived CDR1 and CDR2 are KGHSH and LQKENI. Between the trimmed V and J ends, which lost 2 bases and 4 bases, there was a span of 16 bases. The CDR3 has 16 amino acids. The chain's CDR3 is CASSPGSSTRADTQYF. CDR3 in DNA: TGTGCCAGCTCACCAGGGTCGTCAACGAGGGCAGATACGCAGTATTTT. Variable domain in full (rest from reference TRBV18 and TRBJ2-3): NAGVMQNPRHLVRRRGQEARLRCSPMKGHSHVYWYRQLPEEGLKFMVYLQKENIIDESGMPKERFSAEFPKEGPSILRIQQVVRGDSAAYFCASSPGSSTRADTQYFGPGTRLTVL.

The chain is built from TRBV6-5 and TRBJ1-6, with 7 bases aligning to TRBD1. J gave up 10 bases and V 4 bases, and 13 bases lay outside the gene matches. Per the germline V gene, CDR1 is MNHEY and CDR2 is SVGAGI. The length of the CDR3 is 16 residues. CDR3: CASSSETGKRGSPLHF. The CDR3 coding sequence is TGTGCCAGCAGTTCCGAGACAGGGAAAAGGGGGTCACCCCTCCACTTT.

This clonotype was detected ten times or more. The V call is TRBV28, the J call TRBJ2-5; D is unresolved. Trimming removed 3 bases from V and 5 bases from J, with 10 bases in between. Germline-derived CDR1 and CDR2 are MDHEN and SYDVKM. The CDR3 is 13 residues long. The chain's CDR3 is CASSFPYLETQYF. DNA for the CDR3: TGTGCCAGCAGTTTCCCCTATTTGGAGACCCAGTACTTC.

J is TRBJ1-6 and V is TRBV7-2; no definite D call. Germline CDR1 and CDR2: SGHTA and FQGNSA. Trimming shortened V by 1 base and J by 9 bases, and 7 bases separated the two germline ends. The CDR3 extends over 13 amino acids. The CDR3 spells CASSLGVSSPLHF. The CDR3 bases are TGTGCCAGCAGCTTAGGCGTATCTTCACCCCTCCACTTT.

The chain has TRBV7-2 and TRBJ2-7, with a tentative D call TRBD1 (6 bases). The CDR3 totals 14 residues. V lost 6 bases and J 4 bases, leaving 16 bases between the germline ends. CDR1 and CDR2 (germline): SGHTA, FQGNSA. Here the CDR3 DNA reads TGTGCCAGCAGTCACACAGGGTCTGTATACGAGCAGTACTTC. It is translated as CASSHTGSVYEQYF.

This clonotype was seen at least ten times. The chain couples TRBV6-4 to TRBJ2-2; perhaps TRBD2 as D (6 bases). CDR1 is MRHNA, CDR2 SNTAGT, per germline. The CDR3 runs to 13 residues. V lost 6 bases and J lost 3, with 8 bases in between. The CDR3 region has the DNA TGTGCCAGCAGCGGGACTGACACCGGGGAGCTGTTTTTT. Amino acids: CASSGTDTGELFF.

This clonotype has just a few counts. The CDR3, as DNA: TGTGCCAGCAGCTTGACGACAGGGGACCACTCTGGAAACACCATATATTTT. Its protein product is CASSLTTGDHSGNTIYF. V is TRBV7-8 and J is TRBJ1-3; 8 bases line up with TRBD1. The germline gives CDR1 SGHVS, CDR2 FQNEAQ. Trimming at V came to 3 bases and at J to 0 bases, leaving 7 bases not matched to a gene. The CDR3 loop spans 17 amino acids.